One sample yielded the 21 T cell receptor beta chains listed below, sequenced in a study of blood T cell repertoires in COVID-19. Here immunoSEQ multiplex PCR was the method, and the copy in TCRdb shows in-frame clones only, minus some. The sample lists approximately 76,000 clones; more than 70% were seen once. The sequencing input was peripheral blood. The receptors come from a woman older than 75 with active or convalescent COVID-19.

The chain combines TRBV4-1 with TRBJ1-2; tentative D call: TRBD1 (5 bases). V gave up 4 bases and J gave up 4 bases, with 16 bases separating them. This CDR3 has 15 residues. Per the germline V gene, CDR1 is MGHRA and CDR2 is YSYEKL. The CDR3 protein is CASSREGLTVYGYTF. CDR3 DNA: TGCGCCAGCAGCCGGGAGGGGCTGACAGTCTATGGCTACACCTTC.

V gene TRBV19 combines with J gene TRBJ2-2; D gene ambiguous. This CDR3 is 14 amino acids long. The ends were cut back, 5 bases at V and 0 bases at J, with 7 bases in the middle. The germline gives CDR1 LNHDA, CDR2 SQIVND (reference sequence). CDR3 sequence (DNA): TGTGCCAGTAGTTCGTCGTCGAACACCGGGGAGCTGTTTTTT. Translation gives CASSSSSNTGELFF.

The chain is built from TRBV19 and TRBJ1-1, with 9 bases identical to TRBD1. The germline V gene encodes CDR1 LNHDA and CDR2 SQIVND (reference sequence). The ends lost 6 bases at V and 7 bases at J; junction bases unmatched: 6. The CDR3 spans 13 residues. The CDR3 DNA sequence: TGTGCCAGTAGACCCACAGGGGGCAATGAAGCTTTCTTT. Its translation: CASRPTGGNEAFF.

The chain couples TRBV5-4 to TRBJ2-7; D remains unclear. Germline V gene lookup returns CDR1 SGHNT and CDR2 YYREEE (reference sequence). The V end was cut by 4 bases, the J end by 5 bases, with 16 bases between. The CDR3 sequence is 14 residues long. The CDR3 is CASSLDGLEDEQYF. In DNA, the CDR3 is TGTGCCAGCAGCCTTGACGGCCTAGAGGACGAGCAGTACTTC.

The rearrangement uses TRBV28 and TRBJ1-6, with 12 bases fitting TRBD1. V shed 4 bases and J 6 bases; nucleotides not matched to a gene: 13. CDR1 and CDR2 (germline): MDHEN, SYDVKM. This CDR3 is 19 amino acids long. In DNA form, the CDR3 reads TGTGCCAGCAGTTATCGCCGGGACAGGGGGCGCCAGGCTAATTCACCCCTCCACTTT. Residues: CASSYRRDRGRQANSPLHF.

This chain links TRBV11-2 with TRBJ1-4; 8 bases match TRBD1. The junction had 2 bases not matched to a gene; V was cut back by 2 bases and J by 0 bases. The CDR3 runs to 16 residues. Looked up from germline, CDR1 is SGHAT and CDR2 is FQNNGV. The CDR3 here is CASSLQGASTNEKLFF. In nucleotides, the CDR3 is TGTGCCAGCAGCTTACAGGGGGCATCAACTAATGAAAAACTGTTTTTT.

CDR3 DNA: TGTGCCAGCAGCGAATCGCCAGGGAGGTTCTCAGGCGTATACAATGAGCAGTTCTTC. It translates to CASSESPGRFSGVYNEQFF. This chain uses TRBV21-1 with TRBJ2-1; TRBD2, the table's D call, lacks a check against the DNA. TRBV21-1 is assigned pseudogene status. This CDR3 contains 19 residues.

The rearrangement uses TRBV3-1 (or the pseudogene TRBV3-2) and TRBJ1-6; D gene unclear. The length of the CDR3 is 17 residues. Trimming took 1 base from V and 0 from J, leaving 10 bases between them. Germline lookup yields CDR1 LGHDT and CDR2 YNNKEL (reference sequence). The CDR3 bases are TGTGCCAGCAGCCAAGGTCCCGGTGTCTCCTATAATTCACCCCTCCACTTT. As protein: CASSQGPGVSYNSPLHF.

This clone has more than one count but fewer than ten. The chain links TRBV30 to TRBJ1-2; the match to TRBD1 covers 10 bases. The CDR3 has 14 amino acids. V shed 5 bases and J 1 base; nucleotides not matched to a gene: 4. Germline CDR1 reads GTSNPN; CDR2 reads SVGIG (reference sequence). The CDR3 region has the DNA TGTGCCTGGGGGGGACAGGGGCGTAACTATGGCTACACCTTC. Amino acids: CAWGGQGRNYGYTF.

This rearrangement joins TRBV5-1 to TRBJ1-5; D possibly corresponds to TRBD1 (6 bases). This CDR3 has 14 amino acids. Trimming took 1 base from V and 4 from J, leaving 9 bases between them. Germline V gene data show CDR1 as SGHRS and CDR2 as YFSETQ. The CDR3 protein is CASSLSGTNQPQHF. CDR3 coding DNA: TGCGCCAGCAGCTTGTCAGGGACAAATCAGCCCCAGCATTTT.

The chain carries TRBV18 and TRBJ2-1, with D possibly matching TRBD2 (5 bases). This CDR3 is 13 amino acids long. CDR1 is KGHSH and CDR2 is LQKENI in the germline V gene. Trimming shortened V by 4 bases and J by 12 bases, and 16 bases separated the two germline ends. The CDR3 spells CASSLGITVGQFF. In nucleotides, the CDR3 is TGTGCCAGCTCACTCGGGATAACAGTTGGGCAGTTCTTC.

The chain uses TRBV27 and TRBJ1-2; D is unresolved. V was cut by 5 bases and J by 7 bases, with 20 bases left in between. Germline CDR1 is MNHEY and CDR2 is SMNVEV (reference sequence). The CDR3 length is 15 residues. The chain's CDR3 is CASSPRVRLAGGYTF. The DNA for the CDR3 is TGTGCCAGCAGTCCCCGGGTCCGGCTGGCTGGTGGCTACACCTTC.

This chain connects TRBV6-5 to TRBJ1-2; D uncertain. The CDR3 extends over 11 amino acids. V lost 7 bases, J lost 5 bases, and 8 bases lay in between. Germline V gene sequence: CDR1 MNHEY, CDR2 SVGAGI. CDR3 coding DNA: TGTGCCAGCAACGGGGAATATGGCTACACCTTC. It translates to CASNGEYGYTF.

The J gene is TRBJ2-1, the V gene TRBV19; unclear D gene. Trimming removed 7 bases at V and 5 bases at J, with 21 bases between. In germline, CDR1 is LNHDA, CDR2 SQIVND (reference sequence). The CDR3 is 16 amino acids. Here the CDR3 reads CASKLTLTQPHNEQFF. CDR3 nucleotides: TGTGCCAGTAAATTGACCCTCACACAGCCCCACAATGAGCAGTTCTTC.

Concerning this clone itself: Other DNA sequences in the same sample also yield this CDR3. The rearrangement uses TRBV11-2 and TRBJ2-7; 8 bases agree with TRBD1. Germline V CDR1 and CDR2: SGHAT, FQNNGV. V shed 1 base, J shed 3 bases, and the junction held 8 bases outside the gene matches. This CDR3 has 16 amino acids. CDR3 sequence: CASSLGGTGGLYEQYF. CDR3 bases: TGTGCCAGCAGCTTAGGTGGTACAGGGGGTCTCTACGAGCAGTACTTC.

This chain uses TRBV24-1 with TRBJ2-3; 8 bases are shared with TRBD1. Germline CDR1 and CDR2: KGHDR and SFDVKD. Germline trimming cut 12 bases from V and 0 bases from J; bases unmatched to any gene: 4. This CDR3 has 13 amino acids. The CDR3 nucleotides read TGTGCCTCGACAGGGGCTAGCACAGATACGCAGTATTTT. As protein: CASTGASTDTQYF.

The chain combines TRBV6-5 with TRBJ1-1, with 7 bases that match TRBD1. This CDR3 is built from 14 residues. From germline, CDR1 is MNHEY and CDR2 SVGAGI. V lost 6 bases to trimming and J lost 0 bases; unmatched junction nucleotides: 4. The CDR3 protein is CASRGQLMNTEAFF. The CDR3 region has the DNA TGTGCCAGCAGGGGACAGCTTATGAACACTGAAGCTTTCTTT.

The rearrangement joins TRBV28 to TRBJ2-7, with TRBD1 as a possible D gene (6 bases). V was trimmed by 5 bases and J by 4 bases, leaving 15 bases between them. Germline CDR1 and CDR2: MDHEN and SYDVKM. This CDR3 has 14 residues. The CDR3 nucleotides are TGTGCCAGCAGTATGGCACAGGGAAGATACGAGCAGTACTTC. Protein product: CASSMAQGRYEQYF.

The chain combines TRBV29-1 with TRBJ1-1; a possible D gene is TRBD1 (6 bases). Germline CDR1 SQVTM, CDR2 ANQGSEA. Trimming stripped 6 bases from V and 3 bases from J, with 11 bases between. The CDR3 totals 12 residues. In DNA form, the CDR3 reads TGCAGCGTATTCTCAGGGGACACTGAAGCTTTCTTT. Protein: CSVFSGDTEAFF.

The table lists this clone with a count of one. V gene TRBV7-9 combines with J gene TRBJ1-3, with no clear D. The germline V gene encodes CDR1 SEHNR and CDR2 FQNEAQ (reference sequence). The CDR3 sequence is 15 residues long. With 2 bases removed from V and 0 bases from J, the gap between germline ends came to 8 bases. The CDR3 region has the DNA TGTGCCAGCAGCTTACTAGGTGTCTCTGGAAACACCATATATTTT. This sequence encodes CASSLLGVSGNTIYF.

V gene TRBV3-1 (or the pseudogene TRBV3-2) combines with J gene TRBJ1-1; D not resolved. V was shortened by 4 bases and J by 3 bases, with 6 bases between the two germline ends. Germline V gene sequence: CDR1 LGHDT, CDR2 YNNKEL (reference sequence). The CDR3 covers 12 residues. The CDR3 loop reads CASSPGDTEAFF. The CDR3 DNA reads as TGTGCCAGCAGCCCCGGGGACACTGAAGCTTTCTTT.